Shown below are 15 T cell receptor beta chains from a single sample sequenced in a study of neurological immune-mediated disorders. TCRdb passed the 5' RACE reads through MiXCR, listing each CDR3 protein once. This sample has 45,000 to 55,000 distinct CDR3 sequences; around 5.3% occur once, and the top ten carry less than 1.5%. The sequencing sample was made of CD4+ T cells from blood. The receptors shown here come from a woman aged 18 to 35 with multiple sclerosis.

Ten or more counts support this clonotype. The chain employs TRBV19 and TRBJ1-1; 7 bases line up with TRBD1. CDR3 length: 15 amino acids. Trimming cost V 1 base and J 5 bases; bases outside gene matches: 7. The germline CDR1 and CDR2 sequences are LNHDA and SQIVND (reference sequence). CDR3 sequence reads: CASSIGRGLGTEAFF. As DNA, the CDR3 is TGTGCCAGTAGTATAGGAAGGGGGCTTGGGACTGAAGCTTTCTTT. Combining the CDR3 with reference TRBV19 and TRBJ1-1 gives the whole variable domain DGGITQSPKYLFRKEGQNVTLSCEQNLNHDAMYWYRQDPGQGLRLIYYSQIVNDFQKGDIAEGYSVSREKKESFPLTVTSAQKNPTAFYLCASSIGRGLGTEAFFGQGTRLTVV.

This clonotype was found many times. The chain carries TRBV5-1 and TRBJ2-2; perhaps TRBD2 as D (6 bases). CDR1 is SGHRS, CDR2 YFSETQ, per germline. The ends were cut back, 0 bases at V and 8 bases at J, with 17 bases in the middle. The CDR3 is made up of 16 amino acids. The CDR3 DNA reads TGCGCCAGCAGCTTGGGCGGAGGGGCCATGACTGGGGAGCTGTTTTTT. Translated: CASSLGGGAMTGELFF.

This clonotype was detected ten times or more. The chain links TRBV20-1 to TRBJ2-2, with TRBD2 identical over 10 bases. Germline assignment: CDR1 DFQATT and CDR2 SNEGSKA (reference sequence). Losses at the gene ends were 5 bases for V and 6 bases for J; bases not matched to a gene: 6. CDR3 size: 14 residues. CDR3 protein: CSALLAGASGELFF. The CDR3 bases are TGCAGTGCTCTTCTAGCGGGAGCCTCCGGGGAGCTGTTTTTT.

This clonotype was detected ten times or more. CDR3 coding DNA: TGTGCCAGCAGCTTAGCAGCGACAACTCTGACCAAAAACATTCAGTACTTC. Its translation is CASSLAATTLTKNIQYF. The V gene is TRBV13, the J gene TRBJ2-4, with D unresolved. The CDR3 length is 17 residues. CDR1 PRHDT and CDR2 FYEKMQ come from the germline V gene (reference sequence). V was cut by 1 base and J by 2 bases, with 15 bases left in between.

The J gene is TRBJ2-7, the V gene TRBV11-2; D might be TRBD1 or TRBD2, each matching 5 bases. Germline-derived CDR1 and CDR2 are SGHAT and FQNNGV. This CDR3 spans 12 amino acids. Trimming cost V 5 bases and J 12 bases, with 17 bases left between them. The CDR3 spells CASSIPPGPLYV. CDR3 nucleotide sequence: TGTGCCAGCAGCATACCTCCGGGACCCCTGTACGTC.

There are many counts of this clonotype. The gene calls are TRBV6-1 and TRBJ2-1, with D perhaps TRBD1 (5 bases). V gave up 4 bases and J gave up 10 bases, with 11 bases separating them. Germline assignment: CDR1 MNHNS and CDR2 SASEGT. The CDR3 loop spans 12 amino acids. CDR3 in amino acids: CASSVRWTEQFF. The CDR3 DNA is TGTGCCAGCAGTGTGAGGTGGACAGAGCAGTTCTTC.

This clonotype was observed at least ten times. CDR3 in amino acids: CASSYSKDRGPRYEQYV. CDR3 DNA: TGTGCCAGCAGTTACTCGAAGGACAGGGGGCCCAGATACGAGCAGTACGTC. The chain is built from TRBV6-6 and TRBJ2-7; 11 positions match TRBD1. The CDR3 has 17 residues. With V trimmed by 0 bases and J by 4 bases, 8 bases remained unmatched. Germline V CDR1 and CDR2: MNHNY, SVGAGI (reference sequence).

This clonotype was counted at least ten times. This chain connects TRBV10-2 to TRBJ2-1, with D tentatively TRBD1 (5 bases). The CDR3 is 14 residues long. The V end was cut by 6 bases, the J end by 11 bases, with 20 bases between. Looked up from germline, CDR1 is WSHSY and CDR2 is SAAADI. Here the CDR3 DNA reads TGCGCCAGCAGCCCGAGGTCAGGGAACGATAAGCAGTTCTTC. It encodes CASSPRSGNDKQFF.

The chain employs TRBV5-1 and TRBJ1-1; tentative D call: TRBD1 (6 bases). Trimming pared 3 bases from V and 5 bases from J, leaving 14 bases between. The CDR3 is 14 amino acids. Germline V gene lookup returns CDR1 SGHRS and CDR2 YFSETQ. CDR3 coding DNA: TGCGCCAGCAGCTCTTTAGGGGGGCTGACTGAAGCTTTCTTT. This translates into CASSSLGGLTEAFF.

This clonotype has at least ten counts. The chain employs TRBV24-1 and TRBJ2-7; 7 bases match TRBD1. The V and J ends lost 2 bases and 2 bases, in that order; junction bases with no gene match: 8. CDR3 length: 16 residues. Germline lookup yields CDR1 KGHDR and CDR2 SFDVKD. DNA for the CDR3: TGTGCCACCAGTGATTCCCAGGACAGGAGCACCTACGAGCAGTACGTC. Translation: CATSDSQDRSTYEQYV.

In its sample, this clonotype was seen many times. For the CDR3, the DNA is TGTGCCAGCAGTTACTCGATTAACTCTGGGGCCAACGTCCTGACTTTC. Its translation: CASSYSINSGANVLTF. This chain joins TRBV6-5 and TRBJ2-6; no reliable D call. The V and J ends lost 0 bases and 0 bases respectively, with 6 bases between them. Germline loops: CDR1 MNHEY, CDR2 SVGAGI. The CDR3 length is 16 residues.

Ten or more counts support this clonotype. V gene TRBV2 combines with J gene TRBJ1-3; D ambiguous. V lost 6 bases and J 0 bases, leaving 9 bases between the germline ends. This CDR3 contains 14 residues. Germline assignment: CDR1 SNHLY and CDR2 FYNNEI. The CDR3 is CASRLRSSGNTIYF. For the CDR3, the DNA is TGTGCCAGCAGACTCCGGAGCTCTGGAAACACCATATATTTT.

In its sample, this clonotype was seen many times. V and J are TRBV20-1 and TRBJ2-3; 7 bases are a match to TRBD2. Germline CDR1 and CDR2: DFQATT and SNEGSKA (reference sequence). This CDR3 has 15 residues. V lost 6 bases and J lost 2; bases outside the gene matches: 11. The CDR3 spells CSAARTSVYTDTQYF. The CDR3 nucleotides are TGCAGTGCCGCCCGCACTAGCGTATACACAGATACGCAGTATTTT.

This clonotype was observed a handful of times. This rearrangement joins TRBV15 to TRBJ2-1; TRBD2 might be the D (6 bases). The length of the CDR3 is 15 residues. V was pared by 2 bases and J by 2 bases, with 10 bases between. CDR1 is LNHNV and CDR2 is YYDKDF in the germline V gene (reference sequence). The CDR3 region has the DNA TGTGCCACCAGCAGACCTAGCGAGGCCTACAATGAGCAGTTCTTC. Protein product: CATSRPSEAYNEQFF.

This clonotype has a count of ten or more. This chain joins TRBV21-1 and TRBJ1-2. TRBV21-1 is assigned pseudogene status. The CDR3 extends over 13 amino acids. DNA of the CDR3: TGTGCCAGCAGCACAGGGGTGCCTCTTGGCTACACCTTC. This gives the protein CASSTGVPLGYTF.